Following are 13 T cell receptor beta chains from one sample sequenced in a study of blood T cell repertoires in COVID-19. Sequencing used immunoSEQ multiplex PCR; TCRdb keeps in-frame clones, though not all of them. Of about 150,000 clones in the sample, 80% were seen once. The sample was peripheral blood. These receptors were obtained from a man in his 60s with active or convalescent COVID-19.

This clone was picked up one time. The chain combines TRBV19 with TRBJ2-7; 15 bases match TRBD2. Germline loops: CDR1 LNHDA, CDR2 SQIVND (reference sequence). The V gene end was trimmed by 3 bases and the J gene end by 4 bases; junction bases not matched to a gene: 4. The CDR3 contains 16 residues. The CDR3 DNA follows: TGTGCCAGTAGTATCCCAGGGACTAGCGGGAGGTACGAGCAGTACTTC. Translation: CASSIPGTSGRYEQYF.

The chain links TRBV12-3 or TRBV12-4 to TRBJ1-5; D not resolved. The germline V and J ends were trimmed by 3 bases and 9 bases, with 9 bases remaining between them. The CDR3 covers 12 residues. CDR3 protein: CASSFPLGPQHF. The CDR3 DNA is TGTGCCAGCAGTTTCCCCCTAGGGCCCCAGCATTTT.

This clone was counted between two and nine times. The chain recombines TRBV19 with TRBJ1-4; D is unclear. Germline CDR1 and CDR2: LNHDA and SQIVND (reference sequence). Trimming removed 6 bases at V and 7 bases at J, with 18 bases between. The CDR3 covers 15 residues. DNA for the CDR3: TGTGCCAGTAGCCAGCGGCGGTCTAAGGCTGAAAAACTGTTTTTT. Its protein is CASSQRRSKAEKLFF.

This chain links TRBV4-3 with TRBJ2-2; 7 bases agree with TRBD2. Unmatched junction bases numbered 14, after V lost 0 bases and J lost 4 bases. The CDR3 has 19 amino acids. Germline V gives CDR1 LGHNA, CDR2 YSLEER. CDR3 nucleotide sequence: TGCGCCAGCAGCCAAGAACGCCCTAGTAGCGGGTCGAGCACCGGGGAGCTGTTTTTT. Protein product: CASSQERPSSGSSTGELFF.

This chain joins TRBV4-2 and TRBJ1-2; 10 nucleotides line up with TRBD1. This CDR3 contains 17 residues. The germline CDR1 and CDR2 sequences are LGHNA and YNFKEQ. Trimming at V came to 1 base and at J to 3 bases, leaving 8 bases not matched to a gene. The DNA for the CDR3 is TGTGCCAGCAGCCAAGGTCCCGGGACAGGGGACGACTATGGCTACACCTTC. Translated: CASSQGPGTGDDYGYTF.

The rearrangement joins TRBV25-1 to TRBJ2-3; weak D call: TRBD2 (5 bases). V shed 4 bases and J shed 0 bases, with 11 bases lying between them. Germline CDR1 is MGHDK and CDR2 is SYGVNS. The CDR3 contains 15 residues. The CDR3 DNA reads as TGTGCCAGCAGTGGAACTAGGACTAGCACAGATACGCAGTATTTT. Its protein product is CASSGTRTSTDTQYF. The full variable domain, with the rest looked up from reference TRBV25-1 and TRBJ2-3, is EADIYQTPRYLVIGTGKKITLECSQTMGHDKMYWYQQDPGMELHLIHYSYGVNSTEKGDLSSESTVSRIRTEHFPLTLESARPSHTSQYLCASSGTRTSTDTQYFGPGTRLTVL.

The chain links TRBV3-1 (or the pseudogene TRBV3-2) to TRBJ1-6, with D unclear. Per the germline V gene, CDR1 is LGHDT and CDR2 is YNNKEL (reference sequence). V was pared by 7 bases and J by 4 bases, with 17 bases between. The CDR3 runs 16 residues. CDR3 nucleotides: TGTGCCAGCAAACTAGCCTCCGGACGGTATAATTCACCCCTCCACTTT. Protein: CASKLASGRYNSPLHF.

In this sample, this clone turned up once. The chain carries TRBV28 and TRBJ1-1; D gene uncertain. V shed 1 base and J shed 10 bases, with 13 bases lying between them. This CDR3 has 13 residues. Germline-derived CDR1 and CDR2 are MDHEN and SYDVKM. This CDR3 is CASSLSSVGLAFF. The CDR3 DNA reads TGTGCCAGCAGTTTATCGAGTGTGGGCCTAGCTTTCTTT.

This chain links TRBV19 with TRBJ2-1; D call uncertain. Trimming took 7 bases from V and 7 from J, leaving 5 bases between them. The germline V gene has CDR1 LNHDA and CDR2 SQIVND (reference sequence). The CDR3 contains 10 residues. In DNA form, the CDR3 reads TGTGCCAGTATAGTGAATGAGCAGTTCTTC. Translation: CASIVNEQFF.

The chain links TRBV12-5 to TRBJ1-1; D uncertain. V gave up 3 bases and J gave up 0 bases, with 8 bases separating them. The CDR3 is 14 residues long. Germline CDR1 LGHNT, CDR2 FRNRAP. Written as DNA, the CDR3 is TGTGCTAGTGGTTTAGGGAGCATGAACACTGAAGCTTTCTTT. Translating gives CASGLGSMNTEAFF.

V and J are TRBV11-2 and TRBJ1-1; D is unresolved. This CDR3 is built from 12 residues. The germline V gene has CDR1 SGHAT and CDR2 FQNNGV. Trimming left V 3 bases short and J 7 bases short, with 9 bases between. This CDR3 is CASSFGLSEAFF. The CDR3 DNA reads as TGTGCCAGCAGCTTTGGACTAAGTGAAGCTTTCTTT.

The chain employs TRBV11-3 and TRBJ2-5; 11 bases line up with TRBD2. V lost 3 bases to trimming and J lost 5 bases; unmatched junction nucleotides: 8. Germline assignment: CDR1 SGHNT and CDR2 YENEEA. The CDR3 sequence is 16 residues long. In DNA form, the CDR3 reads TGTGCCAGCAGCTTGAAACTAGCGGGAGCACAGGAGACCCAGTACTTC. Encoded protein: CASSLKLAGAQETQYF.

This clone was seen more than once but under ten times. The gene calls are TRBV7-2 and TRBJ2-3, with D perhaps matching TRBD1 (5 bases). Germline lookup yields CDR1 SGHTA and CDR2 FQGNSA. Trimming stripped 1 base from V and 5 bases from J, with 10 bases between. There are 14 residues in the CDR3. The CDR3 sequence is CASSLGGTGDTQYF. In nucleotides, the CDR3 is TGTGCCAGCAGCTTAGGAGGAACAGGAGATACGCAGTATTTT.